The 13 T cell receptor beta chains below come from one sample, sequenced in a study of neurological immune-mediated disorders. TCRdb reanalysed the 5' RACE reads using MiXCR and keeps one entry per CDR3 protein. The sample carries 95,000 or so distinct CDR3 sequences, roughly 3.5% recorded once. The sample taken for sequencing was PBMCs. These TCRs come from a woman aged 18-29 years with multiple sclerosis.

There are many counts of this clonotype. The chain has TRBV11-2 and TRBJ2-3, with D perhaps matching TRBD1 or TRBD2 (5 bases each). Germline V CDR1 and CDR2: SGHAT, FQNNGV. This CDR3 is 14 amino acids long. V shed 2 bases and J shed 1 base, with 7 bases lying between them. Written as DNA, the CDR3 is TGTGCCAGCAGCTTATGGGACGGCACAGATACGCAGTATTTT. Residues: CASSLWDGTDTQYF.

This clonotype was detected ten times or more. The V gene is TRBV27, the J gene TRBJ2-7; 7 bases are a match to TRBD2. V shed 8 bases, J shed 5 bases, and the junction held 12 bases outside the gene matches. The CDR3 has 14 amino acids. Germline CDR1 MNHEY, CDR2 SMNVEV (reference sequence). The CDR3 sequence is CASLGGSMSNEQYF. CDR3 nucleotides: TGTGCCAGCCTGGGCGGGAGTATGAGCAACGAGCAGTACTTC.

This clonotype appeared many times. J is TRBJ2-2 and V is TRBV7-9; the D gene is possibly TRBD2 (5 bases). The CDR3 length is 15 residues. CDR1 is SEHNR and CDR2 is FQNEAQ in the germline V gene (reference sequence). The V end lost 5 bases, the J end lost 1 base, and 11 bases lay between the germline ends. In nucleotides, the CDR3 is TGTGCCAGCAGCACCTCGGGAAGGAACACCGGGGAGCTGTTTTTT. Encoded protein: CASSTSGRNTGELFF.

This clonotype was counted at least ten times. V gene TRBV6-1 combines with J gene TRBJ1-5, with D unclear. V lost 8 bases, J lost 6 bases, and 14 bases lay in between. This CDR3 region has 13 residues. Germline V gene lookup returns CDR1 MNHNS and CDR2 SASEGT. DNA for the CDR3: TGTGCCAGCGGGCGACCTGCGGGTCAGCCCCAGCATTTT. Translated, it gives CASGRPAGQPQHF.

The rearrangement joins TRBV7-9 to TRBJ2-3; the D gene could be TRBD1 or TRBD2 (5 bases each). This CDR3 comprises 15 residues. The germline V gene encodes CDR1 SEHNR and CDR2 FQNEAQ (reference sequence). Trimming left V 1 base short and J 2 bases short, with 10 bases between. Here the CDR3 DNA reads TGTGCCAGCAGCTTAGATATCGGGACCACAGATACGCAGTATTTT. This gives the protein CASSLDIGTTDTQYF. The complete variable domain, with remaining parts taken from reference TRBV7-9 and TRBJ2-3, reads DTGVSQNPRHKITKRGQNVTFRCDPISEHNRLYWYRQTLGQGPEFLTYFQNEAQLEKSRLLSDRFSAERPKGSFSTLEIQRTEQGDSAMYLCASSLDIGTTDTQYFGPGTRLTVL.

This clonotype was observed many times. The V and J genes are TRBV28 and TRBJ2-1, with 10 bases that match TRBD2. Losses at the gene ends were 3 bases for V and 3 bases for J; bases not matched to a gene: 5. The CDR3 has 16 amino acids. Per the germline V gene, CDR1 is MDHEN and CDR2 is SYDVKM. CDR3 DNA sequence: TGTGCCAGCAGTTTTCTGGCTAGCGGGGGCTACAATGAGCAGTTCTTC. This encodes CASSFLASGGYNEQFF.

The sample holds many counts of this clonotype. This chain's CDR3 is CSVGGYHRSSGNTIYF. The CDR3 DNA reads as TGCAGCGTTGGTGGCTACCACAGAAGCTCTGGAAACACCATATATTTT. V usage is TRBV29-1 and J usage is TRBJ1-3; the D is unclear. The CDR3 covers 16 residues. Trimming pared 4 bases from V and 0 bases from J, leaving 16 bases between. Germline CDR1 reads SQVTM; CDR2 reads ANQGSEA.

This clonotype was detected many times. The chain carries TRBV27 and TRBJ2-3, with a weak D call TRBD1 (6 bases). CDR1 and CDR2 from the germline V gene are MNHEY and SMNVEV (reference sequence). Trimming shortened V by 3 bases and J by 0 bases, and 7 bases separated the two germline ends. The CDR3 extends over 14 amino acids. CDR3 sequence reads: CASSFGQSTDTQYF. In nucleotides, the CDR3 is TGTGCCAGCAGTTTTGGACAGAGCACAGATACGCAGTATTTT.

This clonotype was detected ten times or more. CDR3 bases: TGTGCCAGCAGTTTAGGGGTGAACGAGCAGTACTTC. It codes for CASSLGVNEQYF. The chain employs TRBV12-3 or TRBV12-4 and TRBJ2-7; D not resolved. Between the trimmed V and J ends, which lost 1 base and 5 bases, there was a span of 6 bases. The CDR3 runs 12 residues.

This clonotype was seen many times. The J gene is TRBJ2-5, the V gene TRBV5-1, with D maybe TRBD2 (6 bases). CDR1 SGHRS and CDR2 YFSETQ come from the germline V gene. Trimming removed 0 bases from V and 2 bases from J, with 11 bases in between. CDR3 length equals 15 residues. CDR3 loop: CASSLVGGKQETQYF. The CDR3 DNA follows: TGCGCCAGCAGCTTGGTTGGGGGGAAACAAGAGACCCAGTACTTC.

This clonotype showed up many times. This chain uses TRBV5-1 with TRBJ1-1, with 9 bases fitting TRBD1. Germline values: CDR1 SGHRS, CDR2 YFSETQ. V trimming: 4 bases; J trimming: 1 base; junction bases outside the gene matches: 5. CDR3 size: 15 residues. The CDR3 is CASSLRQGGNTEAFF. The DNA of the CDR3 is TGCGCCAGCAGCCTACGACAGGGGGGGAACACTGAAGCTTTCTTT. Variable domain in full (rest from reference TRBV5-1 and TRBJ1-1): KAGVTQTPRYLIKTRGQQVTLSCSPISGHRSVSWYQQTPGQGLQFLFEYFSETQRNKGNFPGRFSGRQFSNSRSEMNVSTLELGDSALYLCASSLRQGGNTEAFFGQGTRLTVV.

This clonotype was picked up many times. The chain combines TRBV12-3 or TRBV12-4 with TRBJ2-1, with D tentatively TRBD1 (6 bases). This CDR3 is built from 14 residues. Between the trimmed V and J ends, which lost 6 bases and 7 bases, there was a span of 16 bases. CDR3 in DNA: TGTGCCAGCAGCCACAGGGAGAGAAAGAATGAGCAGTTCTTC. It encodes CASSHRERKNEQFF.

This clonotype was found many times. This chain links TRBV21-1 with TRBJ2-4; the table assigns TRBD1, which was not confirmed against the DNA. TRBV21-1 is described as a pseudogene. There are 15 residues in the CDR3. The CDR3 protein is CARITGSPAKNIQYF. The CDR3 coding sequence is TGTGCCAGGATAACAGGGTCCCCAGCCAAAAACATTCAGTACTTC.